One and the same sample provided the 30 T cell receptor beta chains below, sequenced in a study of T cells in Graves' hyperthyroidism and ophthalmopathy. TCR beta CDR3 regions were amplified from RNA transcripts. A first-round RT-PCR of the TCR CDR3 used the HTBI primer set. MiXCR was run by TCRdb on the multiplex PCR reads, yielding one entry per CDR3 protein. The table lists fewer than 500,000 distinct CDR3 sequences, roughly 14% of them singletons. The sequenced sample consisted of blood. The receptors shown here come from a young man with Graves' ophthalmopathy.

The chain has TRBV25-1 and TRBJ1-1; possible D gene TRBD1, 6 bases. Between the trimmed V and J ends, which lost 2 bases and 5 bases, there was a span of 9 bases. Per the germline V gene, CDR1 is MGHDK and CDR2 is SYGVNS. This CDR3 is 13 amino acids long. In nucleotides, the CDR3 is TGTGCCAGCAGTGAAAACAGGGTTACTGAAGCTTTCTTT. Translation gives CASSENRVTEAFF.

The chain couples TRBV12-5 to TRBJ1-1; 10 bases match TRBD1. CDR3 length equals 21 residues. Germline assignment: CDR1 LGHNT and CDR2 FRNRAP. The V segment lost 1 base and the J segment 0 bases; nucleotides outside the gene matches: 17. CDR3 DNA sequence: TGTGCTAGTGGTTTGGCCACCTTTTCGGGACAGGGGCTGGCGTTGAACACTGAAGCTTTCTTT. This sequence encodes CASGLATFSGQGLALNTEAFF.

This clonotype was counted ten times or more. The chain employs TRBV30 and TRBJ2-1, with 7 bases matching TRBD2. With 2 bases clipped from V and 6 bases from J, the junction kept 10 bases outside the gene matches. CDR3 size: 15 residues. The germline gives CDR1 GTSNPN, CDR2 SVGIG (reference sequence). The CDR3 sequence is CAWSLTGLVGNEQFF. The CDR3 DNA is TGTGCCTGGAGTCTCACTGGACTAGTGGGCAATGAGCAGTTCTTC.

The J gene is TRBJ2-5, the V gene TRBV15; D gene unclear. The CDR3 runs 12 residues. Trimming removed 4 bases at V and 7 bases at J, with 10 bases between. Looked up from germline, CDR1 is LNHNV and CDR2 is YYDKDF (reference sequence). CDR3 sequence: CATSNTVGTQYF. CDR3 nucleotide sequence: TGTGCCACCAGCAATACGGTCGGGACCCAGTACTTC. The full variable domain, rest sourced from reference TRBV15 and TRBJ2-5, is DAMVIQNPRYQVTQFGKPVTLSCSQTLNHNVMYWYQQKSSQAPKLLFHYYDKDFNNEADTPDNFQSRRPNTSFCFLDIRSPGLGDTAMYLCATSNTVGTQYFGPGTRLLVL.

The genes are TRBV12-5 and TRBJ2-7, with D unresolved. With 5 bases removed from V and 0 bases from J, the gap between germline ends came to 14 bases. CDR1 and CDR2 from the germline V gene are LGHNT and FRNRAP. The CDR3 runs to 15 residues. DNA for the CDR3: TGTGCTAGTGGTGTGACCGCGACGGGCTCCTACGAGCAGTACTTC. Its protein is CASGVTATGSYEQYF.

This clonotype was picked up one time. V usage is TRBV4-1 and J usage is TRBJ2-7; D call uncertain. Trimming took off 0 bases at V and 1 base at J, with 10 bases between the two ends. Germline-derived CDR1 and CDR2 are MGHRA and YSYEKL. This CDR3 comprises 15 residues. In DNA form, the CDR3 reads TGCGCCAGCAGCCAAGAATTCCCAGCTTCCTACGAGCAGTACTTC. Protein sequence: CASSQEFPASYEQYF.

This clonotype was observed many times. The CDR3 DNA reads as TGTGCCAGCAGTTTATATGCGGCCGCATCACAAGAGACCCAGTACTTC. Protein sequence: CASSLYAAASQETQYF. The chain uses TRBV27 and TRBJ2-5; D not resolved. V was pared by 1 base and J by 2 bases, with 14 bases between. CDR3 length: 16 residues. Looked up from germline, CDR1 is MNHEY and CDR2 is SMNVEV (reference sequence).

This clonotype was counted only a few times. The chain carries TRBV14 and TRBJ1-2; 8 bases line up with TRBD1. The length of the CDR3 is 16 residues. V lost 0 bases and J lost 4; bases outside the gene matches: 7. The V gene's germline CDR1 is SGHDN and CDR2 FVKESK. The CDR3 coding sequence is TGTGCCAGCAGCCAAGATCAGGGGGCCCCGTTCTATGGCTACACCTTC. This sequence encodes CASSQDQGAPFYGYTF.

This clonotype has a count of ten or more. The chain combines TRBV7-2 with TRBJ1-3; D is uncertain. The CDR3 runs to 13 residues. The germline gives CDR1 SGHTA, CDR2 FQGNSA. Trimming took 5 bases from V and 7 from J, leaving 12 bases between them. The CDR3 region is CASSTRLWNTIYF. Written as DNA, the CDR3 is TGTGCCAGCAGCACCCGGTTGTGGAACACCATATATTTT.

This clonotype came up many times. The V and J genes are TRBV11-2 and TRBJ2-3; D gene ambiguous. The ends were cut back, 5 bases at V and 2 bases at J, with 17 bases in the middle. Germline V gives CDR1 SGHAT, CDR2 FQNNGV. The CDR3 runs 16 residues. The CDR3 protein is CASSPRARRYTDTQYF. DNA of the CDR3: TGTGCCAGCAGCCCTAGGGCCAGGCGATACACAGATACGCAGTATTTT.

This clonotype was recorded many times. The chain has TRBV20-1 and TRBJ2-7, with D uncertain. V dropped 1 base and J dropped 2 bases, with 9 bases sitting between them. Per the germline V gene, CDR1 is DFQATT and CDR2 is SNEGSKA (reference sequence). This CDR3 comprises 13 residues. The DNA of the CDR3 is TGCAGTGCTAGAGGGACGGCCGCCTACGAGCAGTACTTC. Translation gives CSARGTAAYEQYF.

The chain uses TRBV30 and TRBJ1-5; TRBD1 matches at 8 bases. The CDR3 loop spans 17 amino acids. Germline assignment: CDR1 GTSNPN and CDR2 SVGIG (reference sequence). Trimming at V came to 4 bases and at J to 5 bases, leaving 16 bases not matched to a gene. CDR3 nucleotide sequence: TGTGCCTGGATGGACAGGGAGATGAAGGGGTGGGATCAGCCCCAGCATTTT. Residues: CAWMDREMKGWDQPQHF. Combining the CDR3 with reference TRBV30 and TRBJ1-5 gives the whole variable domain SQTIHQWPATLVQPVGSPLSLECTVEGTSNPNLYWYRQAAGRGLQLLFYSVGIGQISSEVPQNLSASRPQDRQFILSSKKLLLSDSGFYLCAWMDREMKGWDQPQHFGDGTRLSIL.

In the case of this clonotype: A clone one base away is much larger, so this may be a read error. This sequence joins TRBV20-1 and TRBJ2-7; maybe TRBD2 (6 bases). CDR1 DFQATT and CDR2 SNEGSKA come from the germline V gene (reference sequence). There are 16 residues in the CDR3. Here the CDR3 reads CSARENPGLSSYEQHF. The CDR3 region has the DNA TGCAGTGCTAGGGAGAATCCGGGACTCAGTTCCTACGAGCAGCACTTC.

On this clonotype itself: A much larger clone lies one base from this, so it may be a read error. The rearrangement links TRBV5-5 to TRBJ2-5; D possibly corresponds to TRBD2 (5 bases). Deletions cut 4 bases from V and 5 bases from J, with 15 bases between. Germline loops: CDR1 SGHKS, CDR2 YYEKEE (reference sequence). This CDR3 is built from 14 residues. CDR3 protein: CASSPFSTGETQYF. DNA for the CDR3: TGTGCCAGCAGCCCCTTCAGCACGGGGGAGACCCAGTACTTC.

The chain has TRBV7-2 and TRBJ2-7; 8 bases map to TRBD2. V shed 0 bases and J 6 bases; nucleotides not matched to a gene: 4. The germline CDR1 and CDR2 sequences are SGHTA and FQGNSA. This CDR3 comprises 14 residues. In DNA, the CDR3 is TGTGCCAGCAGCTTAGCGGCGGGAGGTTTCGAGCAGTACTTC. Translation gives CASSLAAGGFEQYF.

This clonotype occurred many times. V gene TRBV5-1 combines with J gene TRBJ2-1, with 8 bases lining up with TRBD1. The J segment lost 10 bases and the V segment lost 0 bases, leaving 9 bases of the junction unmatched. The length of the CDR3 is 15 residues. Germline CDR1 reads SGHRS; CDR2 reads YFSETQ. CDR3 protein: CASSLATGQGREQFF. The CDR3 coding sequence is TGCGCCAGCAGCTTGGCCACCGGACAGGGTCGGGAGCAGTTCTTC.

The chain employs TRBV24-1 and TRBJ2-2; 11 nucleotides align to TRBD1. CDR1 and CDR2 (germline): KGHDR, SFDVKD. V lost 4 bases and J lost 5; bases outside the gene matches: 5. This CDR3 has 16 amino acids. CDR3 sequence: CATSDPGTGGTGELFF. In nucleotides, the CDR3 is TGTGCCACCAGTGACCCCGGGACAGGGGGGACCGGGGAGCTGTTTTTT.

The table lists this clonotype with a few counts. The chain carries TRBV15 and TRBJ1-3, with D hard to call. This CDR3 contains 15 residues. Germline V CDR1 and CDR2: LNHNV, YYDKDF (reference sequence). The V and J ends lost 0 bases and 1 base respectively, with 7 bases between them. CDR3 DNA: TGTGCCACCAGCAGAGATCAAGGGTCTGGAAACACCATATATTTT. Translated: CATSRDQGSGNTIYF.

This clonotype was picked up a small number of times. The CDR3 spells CASSVVGYGYTF. The CDR3 DNA is TGTGCCAGCAGCGTAGTAGGCTATGGCTACACCTTC. The rearrangement links TRBV9 to TRBJ1-2; D remains ambiguous. Looked up from germline, CDR1 is SGDLS and CDR2 is YYNGEE. This CDR3 is built from 12 residues. Deletions cut 0 bases from V and 4 bases from J, with 4 bases between.

This clonotype came up a few times. This chain connects TRBV4-1 to TRBJ2-6; no clear D. CDR1 MGHRA and CDR2 YSYEKL come from the germline V gene. The CDR3 contains 12 residues. V was clipped by 8 bases and J by 1 base, with 3 bases between them. CDR3 nucleotides: TGCGCCAGCCGGTCTGGGGCCAACGTCCTGACTTTC. Its translation: CASRSGANVLTF.

The chain recombines TRBV6-1 with TRBJ2-7; 8 bases are shared with TRBD1. Germline V CDR1 and CDR2: MNHNS, SASEGT. V was clipped by 7 bases and J by 3 bases; unmatched bases: 11. This CDR3 comprises 15 residues. The CDR3 sequence: CASNKPGQAIYEQYF. The CDR3, as DNA: TGTGCCAGCAATAAACCGGGACAGGCAATCTACGAGCAGTACTTC.

In its sample, this clonotype was seen a few times. The genes are TRBV10-3 and TRBJ1-2; D might be TRBD1 (6 bases). Between the trimmed V and J ends, which lost 3 bases and 6 bases, there was a span of 11 bases. Germline assignment: CDR1 ENHRY and CDR2 SYGVKD. This CDR3 is built from 13 residues. CDR3 bases: TGTGCCATCAGTGATGACAGGATACATGGCTACACCTTC. Protein product: CAISDDRIHGYTF.

This clonotype was seen ten or more times. The genes are TRBV6-2 or TRBV6-3 and TRBJ2-2, with D unresolved. In germline, CDR1 is MNHEY, CDR2 SVGEGT. Trimming took off 5 bases at V and 4 bases at J, with 8 bases between the two ends. CDR3 length: 13 amino acids. Here the CDR3 DNA reads TGTGCCAGCAGTGGACGGGTCACCGGGGAGCTGTTTTTT. Translating it yields CASSGRVTGELFF.

The table lists this clonotype with many counts. The V call is TRBV11-2, the J call TRBJ2-5, with 8 bases aligning to TRBD2. The CDR3 totals 15 residues. V dropped 1 base and J dropped 5; count of bases not matched to a gene: 6. CDR1 is SGHAT, CDR2 FQNNGV, per germline. The CDR3 nucleotides read TGTGCCAGCAGCTTAGGACGGGGGGGCCTGGAGACCCAGTACTTC. Translation gives CASSLGRGGLETQYF.

This clonotype was recorded at least ten times. The chain joins TRBV11-3 to TRBJ2-1; 7 bases fit TRBD1. Trimming at V came to 9 bases and at J to 5 bases, leaving 10 bases not matched to a gene. Germline V lookup: CDR1 SGHNT, CDR2 YENEEA. The CDR3 runs 14 residues. The CDR3 DNA is TGTGCCAGTAGGGTACAGGGGTTCAACAATGAGCAGTTCTTC. Its translation is CASRVQGFNNEQFF.

As regards this clonotype: A much larger clone differs from this one at a single base, so this may be a read error. J is TRBJ2-2 and V is TRBV6-6, with D perhaps matching TRBD1 (6 bases). This CDR3 is built from 16 residues. The V gene's germline CDR1 is MNHNY and CDR2 SVGAGI (reference sequence). As DNA, the CDR3 is TGTGCCAACAGTTACTTTTCAGGGGTGGGCACCGGGGAGCTGTTTTTT. Its protein is CANSYFSGVGTGELFF.

This clonotype appeared many times. The chain joins TRBV3-1 to TRBJ2-5; D not certain. Trimming took 0 bases from V and 5 from J, leaving 7 bases between them. Germline V gives CDR1 LGHDT, CDR2 YNNKEL (reference sequence). This CDR3 is built from 13 residues. CDR3 in amino acids: CASSQDNSETQYF. Written as DNA, the CDR3 is TGTGCCAGCAGCCAAGATAATTCGGAGACCCAGTACTTC.

This clonotype was counted at least ten times. The chain has TRBV5-1 and TRBJ2-3, with 8 bases fitting TRBD1. CDR1 is SGHRS and CDR2 is YFSETQ in the germline V gene. There are 16 residues in the CDR3. After removal of 2 bases from V and 2 bases from J, the junction contained 7 bases not matched to a gene. CDR3 sequence reads: CASSFHGQGDTDTQYF. Here the CDR3 DNA reads TGCGCCAGCAGCTTCCACGGACAGGGAGACACAGATACGCAGTATTTT.

This clonotype has ten or more counts. This chain joins TRBV3-1 and TRBJ1-6; the D is unclear. There are 17 residues in the CDR3. CDR1 and CDR2 from the germline V gene are LGHDT and YNNKEL (reference sequence). With 1 base removed from V and 0 bases from J, the gap between germline ends came to 10 bases. The CDR3 region is CASSQVLGSSYNSPLHF. CDR3 bases: TGTGCCAGCAGCCAAGTATTGGGGAGCTCCTATAATTCACCCCTCCACTTT.

This clonotype was observed at least ten times. The chain uses TRBV7-2 and TRBJ2-2; D is ambiguous. Trimming stripped 1 base from V and 0 bases from J, with 9 bases between. This CDR3 is 16 amino acids long. Germline CDR1 is SGHTA and CDR2 is FQGNSA. CDR3 sequence: CASSLEPQTNTGELFF. Here the CDR3 DNA reads TGTGCCAGCAGCTTAGAGCCACAGACGAACACCGGGGAGCTGTTTTTT.